This TCR beta chain stems from a study of blood T cell repertoires in COVID-19. Trimming pared 4 bases from V and 7 bases from J, leaving 13 bases between. The germline V gene encodes CDR1 SEHNR and CDR2 FQNEAQ (reference sequence). The CDR3 consists of 14 residues. Profiled with immunoSEQ multiplex PCR; TCRdb holds only in-frame clones, not every one. The repertoire consists of more than 200,000 clones, with around 86% occurring once and the leading ten covering approximately 10%. The TCR sequence derives from a man over 45 with COVID-19, enrolled during active disease. This chain uses TRBV7-9 with TRBJ1-4; D may be TRBD1 (6 bases). The sequenced sample consisted of peripheral blood. CDR3 sequence: CASSYRVAGEKLFF. The CDR3 DNA is TGTGCCAGCAGCTACAGGGTGGCGGGTGAAAAACTGTTTTTT. The variable domain in full, with the rest retrieved from reference TRBV7-9 and TRBJ1-4, is DTGVSQNPRHKITKRGQNVTFRCDPISEHNRLYWYRQTLGQGPEFLTYFQNEAQLEKSRLLSDRFSAERPKGSFSTLEIQRTEQGDSAMYLCASSYRVAGEKLFFGSGTQLSVL.